These T cell receptor beta chains were read from a single sample in a study of shared clonotypes between healthy human individuals. Method: immunoSEQ multiplex PCR; TCRdb's copy keeps in-frame clones and lacks some. The sample lists roughly 890,000 clones, roughly 92% seen once, with nearly 25% in the top ten. Sequenced input: naive CD8+ T cells sorted from blood. These receptors all come from a young man in good health. Each CDR3 is given with its conserved first and last residue. D genes are given only for firm matches. Some rows mark clone size as missing; the rest say once, few, many or name a class of expanded clone.

J,D,V,size,CDR3,DNA
TRBJ1-2,.,TRBV7-2,.,CASSSRTFLNYGYTF,TGTGCCAGCAGCTCCAGGACATTCCTTAACTATGGCTACACCTTC
TRBJ2-2,.,TRBV10-2,.,CASTITTGELFF,TGCGCCAGCACTATTACCACCGGGGAGCTGTTTTTT
TRBJ2-1,.,TRBV7-9,.,CASSSESSPWGNEQFF,TGTGCCAGCAGCTCTGAATCGAGTCCCTGGGGCAATGAGCAGTTCTTC
TRBJ2-1,TRBD2,TRBV5-1,.,CASSPGLAGESYNEQFF,TGCGCCAGCAGCCCCGGACTAGCGGGAGAGAGCTACAATGAGCAGTTCTTC
TRBJ2-2,.,TRBV29-1,.,CSVAGSAFRAHGELFF,TGCAGCGTTGCGGGTTCGGCCTTTCGGGCTCACGGGGAGCTGTTTTTT
TRBJ1-1,TRBD1,TRBV27,.,CASSYQGVGEAFF,TGTGCCAGCAGTTACCAGGGGGTAGGTGAAGCTTTCTTT
TRBJ1-2,.,TRBV9,.,CASSLLGGGYTF,TGTGCCAGCAGCTTACTTGGGGGAGGCTACACCTTC
TRBJ2-3,.,TRBV7-2,.,CASRKEPPHRLDTQYF,TGTGCCAGCAGGAAAGAACCCCCCCACAGGTTAGATACGCAGTATTTT
TRBJ2-1,.,TRBV5-4,.,CASSLSVEEQFF,TGTGCCAGCAGCCTTAGCGTTGAGGAGCAGTTCTTC
TRBJ2-7,.,TRBV13,.,CASSSGAPLEQYF,TGTGCCAGCAGCTCAGGGGCACCTTTGGAGCAGTACTTC
TRBJ2-5,.,TRBV7-9,.,CASSLEGYQETQYF,TGTGCCAGCAGCTTAGAGGGATACCAAGAGACCCAGTACTTC
TRBJ2-7,.,TRBV27,once,CASSLPSYEQYF,TGTGCCAGCAGCCTTCCCTCCTACGAGCAGTACTTC
TRBJ2-5,.,TRBV5-1,.,CASSLVAIQETQYF,TGCGCCAGCAGCTTGGTAGCCATTCAAGAGACCCAGTACTTC
TRBJ2-1,.,TRBV14,.,CASSHNRYEQFF,TGTGCCAGCAGCCATAATCGGTATGAGCAGTTCTTC
TRBJ2-3,TRBD2,TRBV5-5,.,CASSFPESGGRAGGTDTQYF,TGTGCCAGCAGCTTCCCTGAGAGTGGCGGGAGGGCCGGAGGGACAGATACGCAGTATTTT
TRBJ2-2,.,TRBV7-6,.,CASSRPTSSTGELFF,TGTGCCAGCAGCCGACCTACTAGTAGCACCGGGGAGCTGTTTTTT
TRBJ2-1,.,TRBV4-3,once,CASSQARRGDYNEQFF,TGCGCCAGCAGCCAAGCCCGCAGGGGGGACTACAATGAGCAGTTCTTC
TRBJ2-5,TRBD2,TRBV27,.,CASSLSASGRGETQYF,TGTGCCAGCAGTTTATCGGCTAGCGGGAGGGGTGAGACCCAGTACTTC
TRBJ2-1,TRBD2,TRBV11-2,.,CASSSGSGGFYNEQFF,TGTGCCAGCAGCTCAGGGTCGGGAGGTTTCTACAATGAGCAGTTCTTC
TRBJ2-3,.,TRBV7-8,.,CASSTRDTSSTDTQYF,TGTGCCAGCAGCACCCGGGACACCTCTAGCACAGATACGCAGTATTTT
TRBJ2-1,TRBD2,TRBV5-4,.,CASTSSLAGGVGGEQFF,TGTGCCAGCACTAGTTCGCTAGCGGGAGGGGTTGGGGGTGAGCAGTTCTTC
TRBJ2-7,.,TRBV4-1,once,CASSQVVGYEQYF,TGCGCCAGCAGCCAAGTAGTGGGTTACGAGCAGTACTTC
TRBJ2-1,.,TRBV2,once,CASSEDTSYNEQFF,TGTGCCAGCAGTGAGGACACCTCCTACAATGAGCAGTTCTTC
TRBJ2-3,.,TRBV25-1,once,CASSELVDTSTDTQYF,TGTGCCAGCAGTGAATTGGTGGACACTAGCACAGATACGCAGTATTTT
TRBJ1-2,.,TRBV27,.,CASSFLGLDGYTF,TGTGCCAGCAGTTTTTTGGGACTGGATGGCTACACCTTC
TRBJ1-2,.,TRBV7-9,.,CASSPGSDYGYTF,TGTGCCAGCAGCCCAGGGTCTGACTATGGCTACACCTTC
TRBJ2-1,TRBD2,TRBV29-1,.,CSVVIAGGLHYNEQFF,TGCAGCGTTGTTATAGCGGGAGGGCTACACTACAATGAGCAGTTCTTC
TRBJ2-7,.,TRBV7-9,.,CASSLEGDEQYF,TGTGCCAGCAGCTTAGAGGGGGACGAGCAGTACTTC
TRBJ2-1,.,TRBV13,.,CASSLKDGSNEQFF,TGTGCCAGCAGCCTAAAAGACGGGAGTAATGAGCAGTTCTTC
TRBJ2-1,.,TRBV4-3,.,CASSQEWGPSYNEQFF,TGCGCCAGCAGCCAAGAGTGGGGGCCCTCCTACAATGAGCAGTTCTTC
TRBJ2-2,.,TRBV7-9,.,CASSPHTGVATGELFF,TGTGCCAGCAGTCCCCATACGGGGGTTGCCACCGGGGAGCTGTTTTTT
TRBJ2-2,.,TRBV19,.,CASTGANTGELFF,TGTGCCAGTACAGGGGCGAACACCGGGGAGCTGTTTTTT
TRBJ2-7,.,TRBV5-6,.,CASRLWGARSYEQYF,TGTGCCAGCCGGCTTTGGGGGGCTCGCTCCTACGAGCAGTACTTC
TRBJ2-2,TRBD1,TRBV9,once,CASSALERGPYVGELFF,TGTGCCAGCAGCGCCTTAGAGAGGGGGCCTTACGTCGGGGAGCTGTTTTTT
TRBJ2-3,TRBD2,TRBV2,.,CASSVEQPARLAGGSDTQYF,TGTGCCAGCAGTGTGGAACAACCGGCGAGACTAGCGGGAGGGTCAGATACGCAGTATTTT
TRBJ1-1,.,TRBV28,.,CASNLNALRHMNTEAFF,TGTGCCAGCAATTTGAACGCATTGCGGCACATGAACACTGAAGCTTTCTTT
TRBJ2-1,.,TRBV7-8,.,CASSLAQGRDEQFF,TGTGCCAGCAGCTTAGCACAGGGTCGAGATGAGCAGTTCTTC
TRBJ1-5,.,TRBV7-8,.,CASSTLAGLYSNQPQHF,TGTGCCAGCAGCACGCTGGCAGGGCTCTATAGCAATCAGCCCCAGCATTTT
TRBJ2-7,.,TRBV7-9,.,CASSLSGRGKYSYEQYF,TGTGCCAGCAGCTTATCAGGTCGGGGGAAGTACTCCTACGAGCAGTACTTC
TRBJ2-7,TRBD2,TRBV14,.,CASSPSGRVSYEQYF,TGTGCCAGCAGCCCTAGCGGGAGGGTTTCCTACGAGCAGTACTTC
TRBJ2-5,.,TRBV6-5,.,CASSYARDGGETQYF,TGTGCCAGCAGTTACGCCCGGGACGGTGGAGAGACCCAGTACTTC
TRBJ2-1,.,TRBV27,few,CASSLEFGRTFVEQFF,TGTGCCAGCAGTTTGGAGTTCGGACGGACTTTTGTGGAGCAGTTCTTC
TRBJ2-7,.,TRBV5-1,.,CASSGGTYEQYF,TGCGCCAGCAGTGGCGGGACTTACGAGCAGTACTTC
TRBJ1-1,.,TRBV30,.,CAWSLGQLNTEAFF,TGTGCCTGGAGTTTAGGCCAGTTGAACACTGAAGCTTTCTTT
TRBJ1-5,.,TRBV19,.,CASSIGGQPQHF,TGTGCCAGTAGTATAGGCGGGCAGCCCCAGCATTTT
TRBJ2-1,TRBD2,TRBV4-3,once,CASSQDGSGRAAHEQFF,TGCGCCAGCAGCCAAGATGGTAGCGGGAGGGCCGCCCATGAGCAGTTCTTC
TRBJ1-3,.,TRBV13,.,CASSTRGTFDSGNTIYF,TGTGCCAGCAGCACCAGAGGGACGTTTGACTCTGGAAACACCATATATTTT
TRBJ2-3,.,TRBV7-9,.,CASTIGREGGTDTQYF,TGTGCCAGCACGATCGGTCGAGAGGGTGGCACAGATACGCAGTATTTT
TRBJ2-7,.,TRBV2,.,CASSDSPGPYEQYF,TGTGCCAGCAGTGATTCGCCGGGCCCATACGAGCAGTACTTC
TRBJ1-1,.,TRBV14,.,CASSQAGPNTEAFF,TGTGCCAGCAGCCAAGCCGGACCAAACACTGAAGCTTTCTTT
TRBJ1-5,.,TRBV9,.,CASSVEGMGQPQHF,TGTGCCAGCAGCGTAGAGGGGATGGGTCAGCCCCAGCATTTT
TRBJ1-4,TRBD1,TRBV4-1,.,CASSRTRQGRNEKLFF,TGCGCCAGCAGCCGGACTAGACAGGGGCGTAATGAAAAACTGTTTTTT
TRBJ2-7,TRBD1,TRBV7-9,.,CASSYRDRGHNEQYF,TGTGCCAGCAGCTACCGGGACAGGGGGCACAATGAGCAGTACTTC
TRBJ2-7,TRBD1,TRBV5-1,.,CASSPWGARDRDYEQYF,TGCGCCAGCAGCCCTTGGGGGGCCCGGGACAGGGACTACGAGCAGTACTTC
TRBJ2-3,TRBD2,TRBV7-9,.,CASSHRLAGDPDTQYF,TGTGCCAGCAGCCACCGACTAGCGGGAGACCCAGATACGCAGTATTTT